These 6 T cell receptor beta chains were sequenced from one sample in a study of blood T cell repertoires in COVID-19. Generated by immunoSEQ multiplex PCR, the TCRdb table keeps only in-frame clones and is missing some. This sample yields around 300,000 clones, of which around 90% are seen a single time; almost 9.5% belongs to the top ten. Sequenced input: peripheral blood. The receptors stem from a young man with active or convalescent COVID-19.

This rearrangement joins TRBV3-1 (or the pseudogene TRBV3-2) to TRBJ2-1; 12 bases are shared with TRBD2. CDR3 length: 15 amino acids. Germline CDR1 reads LGHDT; CDR2 reads YNNKEL (reference sequence). Germline trimming cut 4 bases from V and 6 bases from J; bases unmatched to any gene: 4. The chain's CDR3 is CASSRTSGAPNEQFF. CDR3 nucleotide sequence: TGTGCCAGCAGCCGGACTAGCGGGGCCCCCAATGAGCAGTTCTTC.

This chain links TRBV13 with TRBJ2-2; no reliable D call. The CDR3 contains 12 residues. Germline V gene data show CDR1 as PRHDT and CDR2 as FYEKMQ (reference sequence). Trimming shortened V by 5 bases and J by 3 bases, and 4 bases separated the two germline ends. This CDR3 is CASSPDTGELFF. CDR3 in DNA: TGTGCCAGCAGCCCAGACACCGGGGAGCTGTTTTTT. The full variable domain, with the rest looked up from reference TRBV13 and TRBJ2-2, is AAGVIQSPRHLIKEKRETATLKCYPIPRHDTVYWYQQGPGQDPQFLISFYEKMQSDKGSIPDRFSAQQFSDYHSELNMSSLELGDSALYFCASSPDTGELFFGEGSRLTVL.

The chain links TRBV12-3 or TRBV12-4 to TRBJ1-2, with TRBD1 matching over 8 bases. The CDR3 has 13 amino acids. The J segment lost 7 bases and the V segment lost 5 bases, leaving 6 bases of the junction unmatched. CDR3 DNA: TGTGCCAGCAGTAACCGGGACAGGAGTGGCTACACCTTC. It yields the protein CASSNRDRSGYTF.

Ten or more counts support this clone. This rearrangement joins TRBV5-6 to TRBJ2-7, with D uncertain. This CDR3 spans 13 amino acids. Germline loops: CDR1 SGHDT, CDR2 YYEEEE. With 2 bases removed from V and 2 bases from J, the gap between germline ends came to 8 bases. The CDR3 coding sequence is TGTGCCAGCAGCTTACCCCACACCTACGAGCAGTACTTC. The encoded protein is CASSLPHTYEQYF.

V and J are TRBV27 and TRBJ2-1; TRBD2 agrees at 7 bases. The CDR3 length is 13 residues. Unmatched junction bases numbered 4, after V lost 7 bases and J lost 4 bases. Germline lookup yields CDR1 MNHEY and CDR2 SMNVEV (reference sequence). In nucleotides, the CDR3 is TGTGCCAGCATGGGGGGGGGATACAATGAGCAGTTCTTC. It encodes CASMGGGYNEQFF.

The rearrangement joins TRBV19 to TRBJ2-7, with a tentative D call TRBD2 (5 bases). The CDR3 extends over 14 amino acids. Trimming stripped 3 bases from V and 7 bases from J, with 16 bases between. CDR1 and CDR2 (germline): LNHDA, SQIVND (reference sequence). Here the CDR3 reads CASSIAGGLREQYF. The DNA of the CDR3 is TGTGCCAGTAGTATTGCCGGAGGATTGCGGGAGCAGTACTTC.